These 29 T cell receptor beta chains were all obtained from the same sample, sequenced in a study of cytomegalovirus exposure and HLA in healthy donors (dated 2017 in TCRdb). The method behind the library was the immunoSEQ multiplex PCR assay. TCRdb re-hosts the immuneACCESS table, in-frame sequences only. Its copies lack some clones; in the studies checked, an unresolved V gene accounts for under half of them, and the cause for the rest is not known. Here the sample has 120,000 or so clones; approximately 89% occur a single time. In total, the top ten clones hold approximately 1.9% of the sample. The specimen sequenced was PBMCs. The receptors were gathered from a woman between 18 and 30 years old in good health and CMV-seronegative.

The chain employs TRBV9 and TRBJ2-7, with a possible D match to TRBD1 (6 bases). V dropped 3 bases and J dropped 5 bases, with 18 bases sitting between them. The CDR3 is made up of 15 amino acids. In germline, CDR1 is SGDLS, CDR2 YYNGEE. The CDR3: CASSAHRAGGDEQYF. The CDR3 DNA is TGTGCCAGCAGCGCACACAGGGCTGGGGGCGACGAGCAGTACTTC.

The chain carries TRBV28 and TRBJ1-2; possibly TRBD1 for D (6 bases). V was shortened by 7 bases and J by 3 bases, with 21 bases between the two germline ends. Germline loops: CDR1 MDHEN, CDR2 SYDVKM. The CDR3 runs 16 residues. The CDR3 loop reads CASKEGELAGDYGYTF. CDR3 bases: TGTGCCAGCAAGGAGGGGGAACTCGCGGGGGACTATGGCTACACCTTC.

The CDR3 DNA sequence: TGTGCCAGCAGCTTGGCCGACGGGGGGCCAAGGACAGATACGCAGTATTTT. It yields the protein CASSLADGGPRTDTQYF. V gene TRBV7-9 combines with J gene TRBJ2-3; D might be TRBD2 (7 bases). The germline V gene has CDR1 SEHNR and CDR2 FQNEAQ (reference sequence). V was shortened by 3 bases and J by 3 bases, with 19 bases between the two germline ends. The CDR3 covers 17 residues.

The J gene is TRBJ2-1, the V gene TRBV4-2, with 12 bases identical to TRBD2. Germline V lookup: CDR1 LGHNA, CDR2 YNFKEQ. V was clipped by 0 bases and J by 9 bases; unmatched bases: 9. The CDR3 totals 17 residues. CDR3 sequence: CASSQDKSSGGAGEQFF. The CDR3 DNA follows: TGTGCCAGCAGCCAAGATAAATCTAGCGGGGGGGCAGGTGAGCAGTTCTTC.

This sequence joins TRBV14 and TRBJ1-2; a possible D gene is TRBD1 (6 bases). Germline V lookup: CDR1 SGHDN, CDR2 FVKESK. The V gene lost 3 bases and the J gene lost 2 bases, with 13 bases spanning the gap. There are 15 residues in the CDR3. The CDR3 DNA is TGTGCCAGCAGCCAGTCTTATACAGGGAACTATGGCTACACCTTC. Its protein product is CASSQSYTGNYGYTF.

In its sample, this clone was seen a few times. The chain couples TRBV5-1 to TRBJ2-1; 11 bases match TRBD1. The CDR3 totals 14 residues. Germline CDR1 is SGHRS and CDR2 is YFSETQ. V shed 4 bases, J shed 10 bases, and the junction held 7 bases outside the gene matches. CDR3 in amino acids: CASSRGTGGLEQFF. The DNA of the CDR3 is TGCGCCAGCAGCCGCGGGACAGGGGGTTTAGAGCAGTTCTTC.

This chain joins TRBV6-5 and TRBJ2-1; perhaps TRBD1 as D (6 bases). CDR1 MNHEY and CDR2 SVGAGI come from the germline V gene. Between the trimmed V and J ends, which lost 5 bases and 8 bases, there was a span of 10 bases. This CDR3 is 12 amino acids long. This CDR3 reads CASSIQGDEQFF. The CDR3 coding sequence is TGTGCCAGCAGTATACAGGGAGATGAGCAGTTCTTC.

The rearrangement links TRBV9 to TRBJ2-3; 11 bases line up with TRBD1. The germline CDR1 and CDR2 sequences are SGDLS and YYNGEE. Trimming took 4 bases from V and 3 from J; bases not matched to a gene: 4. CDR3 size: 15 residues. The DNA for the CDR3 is TGTGCCAGCAGCTTCGGGACAGGGGGGACAGATACGCAGTATTTT. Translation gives CASSFGTGGTDTQYF.

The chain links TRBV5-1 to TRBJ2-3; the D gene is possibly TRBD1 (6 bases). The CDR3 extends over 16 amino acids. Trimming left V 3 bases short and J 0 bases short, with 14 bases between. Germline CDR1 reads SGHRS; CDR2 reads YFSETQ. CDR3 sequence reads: CASSSRGFPSTDTQYF. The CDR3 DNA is TGCGCCAGCAGCTCAAGGGGGTTTCCAAGCACAGATACGCAGTATTTT.

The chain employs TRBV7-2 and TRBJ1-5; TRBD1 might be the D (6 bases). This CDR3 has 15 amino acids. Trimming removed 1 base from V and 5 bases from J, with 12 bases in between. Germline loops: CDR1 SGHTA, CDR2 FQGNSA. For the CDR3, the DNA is TGTGCCAGCAGCTTAGTTCACAGGGTGGATCAGCCCCAGCATTTT. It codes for CASSLVHRVDQPQHF.

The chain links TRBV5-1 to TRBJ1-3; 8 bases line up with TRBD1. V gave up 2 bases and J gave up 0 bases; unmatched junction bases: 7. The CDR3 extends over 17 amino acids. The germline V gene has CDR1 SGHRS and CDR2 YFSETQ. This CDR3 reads CASSFLTGAISGNTIYF. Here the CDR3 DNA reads TGCGCCAGCAGCTTCTTGACAGGGGCGATCTCTGGAAACACCATATATTTT.

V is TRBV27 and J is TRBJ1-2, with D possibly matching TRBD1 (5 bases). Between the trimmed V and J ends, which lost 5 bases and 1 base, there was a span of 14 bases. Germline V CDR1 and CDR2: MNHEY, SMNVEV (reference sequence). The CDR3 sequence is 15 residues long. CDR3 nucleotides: TGTGCCAGCAGTCCCAGGGCCGGGGGTAACTATGGCTACACCTTC. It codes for CASSPRAGGNYGYTF.

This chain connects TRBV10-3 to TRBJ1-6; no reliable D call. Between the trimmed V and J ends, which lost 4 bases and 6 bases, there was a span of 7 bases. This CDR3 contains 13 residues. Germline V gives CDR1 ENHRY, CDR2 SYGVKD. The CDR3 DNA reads TGTGCCATCAGTGGAGAGGGTAATTCACCCCTCCACTTT. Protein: CAISGEGNSPLHF.

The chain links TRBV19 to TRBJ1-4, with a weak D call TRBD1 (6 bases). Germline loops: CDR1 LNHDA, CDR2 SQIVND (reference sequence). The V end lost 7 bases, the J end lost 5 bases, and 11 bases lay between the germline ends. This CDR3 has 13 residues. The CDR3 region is CASMLQGNEKLFF. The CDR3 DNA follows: TGTGCCAGTATGTTACAGGGAAATGAAAAACTGTTTTTT.

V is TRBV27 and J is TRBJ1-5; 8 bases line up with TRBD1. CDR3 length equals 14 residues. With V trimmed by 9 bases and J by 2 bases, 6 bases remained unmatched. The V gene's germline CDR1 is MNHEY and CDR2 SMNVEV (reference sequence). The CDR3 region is CASTGQGGNQPQHF. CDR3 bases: TGTGCCAGTACCGGACAGGGCGGCAATCAGCCCCAGCATTTT.

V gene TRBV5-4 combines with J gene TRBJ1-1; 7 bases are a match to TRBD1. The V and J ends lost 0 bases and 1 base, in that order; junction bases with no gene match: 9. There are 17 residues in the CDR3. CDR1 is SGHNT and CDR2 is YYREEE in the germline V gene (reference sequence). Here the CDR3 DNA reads TGTGCCAGCAGCTTGGCCAGGGGGGAACCAAGGAACACTGAAGCTTTCTTT. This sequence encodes CASSLARGEPRNTEAFF.

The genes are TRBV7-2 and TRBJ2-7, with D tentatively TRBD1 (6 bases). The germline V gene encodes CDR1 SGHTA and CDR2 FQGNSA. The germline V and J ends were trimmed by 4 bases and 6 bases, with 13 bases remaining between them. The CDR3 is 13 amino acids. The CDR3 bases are TGTGCCAGCAGCTCCCAAACAGGGAGCGAGCAGTACTTC. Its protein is CASSSQTGSEQYF. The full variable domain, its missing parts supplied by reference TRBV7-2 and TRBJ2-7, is GAGVSQSPSNKVTEKGKDVELRCDPISGHTALYWYRQSLGQGLEFLIYFQGNSAPDKSGLPSDRFSAERTGGSVSTLTIQRTQQEDSAVYLCASSSQTGSEQYFGPGTRLTVT.

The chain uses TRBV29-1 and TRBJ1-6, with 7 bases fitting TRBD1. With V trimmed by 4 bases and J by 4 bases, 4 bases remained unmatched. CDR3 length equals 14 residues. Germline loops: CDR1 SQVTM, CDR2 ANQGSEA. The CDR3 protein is CSVAATGYNSPLHF. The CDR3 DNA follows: TGCAGCGTTGCGGCGACAGGGTATAATTCACCCCTCCACTTT.

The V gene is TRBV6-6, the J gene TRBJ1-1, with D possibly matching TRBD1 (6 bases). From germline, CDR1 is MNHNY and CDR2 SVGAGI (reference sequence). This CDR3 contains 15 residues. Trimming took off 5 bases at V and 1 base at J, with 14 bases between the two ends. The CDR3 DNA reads TGTGCCAGCAGTAAATTTGGACAGCCGAACACTGAAGCTTTCTTT. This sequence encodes CASSKFGQPNTEAFF.

The CDR3, as DNA: TGTGCCAGCTCAAGGACTAGCGGGGGATCCAGCACAGATACGCAGTATTTT. Translation gives CASSRTSGGSSTDTQYF. This chain links TRBV18 with TRBJ2-3; the match to TRBD2 covers 13 bases. Germline CDR1 reads KGHSH; CDR2 reads LQKENI. This CDR3 spans 17 amino acids. Unmatched junction bases numbered 5, after V lost 5 bases and J lost 0 bases.

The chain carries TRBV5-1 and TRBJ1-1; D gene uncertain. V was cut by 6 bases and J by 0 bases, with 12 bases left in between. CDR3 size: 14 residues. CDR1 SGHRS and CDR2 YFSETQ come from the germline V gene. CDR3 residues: CASTRLGLNTEAFF. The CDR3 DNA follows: TGCGCCAGCACCCGTTTGGGCTTGAACACTGAAGCTTTCTTT. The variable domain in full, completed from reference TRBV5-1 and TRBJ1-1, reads KAGVTQTPRYLIKTRGQQVTLSCSPISGHRSVSWYQQTPGQGLQFLFEYFSETQRNKGNFPGRFSGRQFSNSRSEMNVSTLELGDSALYLCASTRLGLNTEAFFGQGTRLTVV.

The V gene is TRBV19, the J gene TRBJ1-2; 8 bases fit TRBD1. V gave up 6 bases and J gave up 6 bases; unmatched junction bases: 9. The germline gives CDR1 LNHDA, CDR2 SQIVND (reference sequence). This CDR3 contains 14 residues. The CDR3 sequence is CASRPPGTGDGYTF. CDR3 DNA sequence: TGTGCCAGTAGGCCCCCAGGGACAGGCGATGGCTACACCTTC.

The CDR3 DNA sequence: TGTGCTTCTGGCGGGAGTCGGACCGGGGAGCTGTTTTTT. It is translated as CASGGSRTGELFF. The chain employs TRBV12-5 and TRBJ2-2; 7 nucleotides line up with TRBD2. This CDR3 comprises 13 residues. V shed 11 bases, J shed 5 bases, and the junction held 8 bases outside the gene matches. Germline CDR1 LGHNT, CDR2 FRNRAP.

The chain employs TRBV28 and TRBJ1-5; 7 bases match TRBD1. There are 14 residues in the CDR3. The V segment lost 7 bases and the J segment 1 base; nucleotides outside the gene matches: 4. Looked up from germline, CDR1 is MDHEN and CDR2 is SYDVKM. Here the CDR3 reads CASTLQGSNQPQHF. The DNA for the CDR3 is TGTGCCAGCACACTACAGGGGAGCAATCAGCCCCAGCATTTT.

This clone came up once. As DNA, the CDR3 is TGCGCCAGCAGCATGGGGCCAGCGGGGACCTACAATGAGCAGTTCTTC. It translates to CASSMGPAGTYNEQFF. The V call is TRBV5-1, the J call TRBJ2-1, with 7 nucleotides matching TRBD2. The CDR3 sequence is 16 residues long. The V gene end was trimmed by 4 bases and the J gene end by 2 bases; junction bases not matched to a gene: 9. In germline, CDR1 is SGHRS, CDR2 YFSETQ.

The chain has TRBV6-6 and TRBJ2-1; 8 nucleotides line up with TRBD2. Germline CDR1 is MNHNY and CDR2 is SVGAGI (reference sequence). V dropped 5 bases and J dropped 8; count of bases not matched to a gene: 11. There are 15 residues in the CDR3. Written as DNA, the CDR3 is TGTGCCAGCAGTACCACCGGGACTAGTCTTCATGAGCAGTTCTTC. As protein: CASSTTGTSLHEQFF.

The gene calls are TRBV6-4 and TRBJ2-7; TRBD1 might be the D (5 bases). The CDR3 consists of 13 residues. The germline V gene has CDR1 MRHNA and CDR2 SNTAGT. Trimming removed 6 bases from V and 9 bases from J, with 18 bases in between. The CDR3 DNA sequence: TGTGCCAGCAGCGCTGACAGACGTACCGGGCAGTACTTC. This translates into CASSADRRTGQYF.

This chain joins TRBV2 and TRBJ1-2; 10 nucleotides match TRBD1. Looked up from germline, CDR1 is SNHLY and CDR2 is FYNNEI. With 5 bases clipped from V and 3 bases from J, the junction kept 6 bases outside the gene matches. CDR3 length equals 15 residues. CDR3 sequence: CASSSPGQGHYGYTF. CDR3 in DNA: TGTGCCAGCAGTTCTCCGGGACAGGGGCACTATGGCTACACCTTC.

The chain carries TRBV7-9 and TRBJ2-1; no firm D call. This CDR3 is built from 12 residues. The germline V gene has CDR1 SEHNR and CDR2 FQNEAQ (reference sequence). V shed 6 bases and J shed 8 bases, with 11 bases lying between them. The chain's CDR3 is CASSGKEDEQFF. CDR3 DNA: TGTGCCAGCAGTGGCAAAGAGGATGAGCAGTTCTTC.